What follows is one T cell receptor (beta chain) and its context. The entry originates in a study of blood T cell repertoires in COVID-19. Sequenced by immunoSEQ multiplex PCR; TCRdb stores in-frame clones only, minus some. This table holds 90,000 or so clones, 65% to 85% found once. Germline lookup yields CDR1 SGHRS and CDR2 YFSETQ. The CDR3 covers 18 residues. Trimming removed 3 bases from V and 0 bases from J; junction bases left unmatched: 5. Sequencing used peripheral blood. The chain links TRBV5-1 to TRBJ2-2; 13 bases are a match to TRBD2. The TCR comes from a man at least 80 years old with active or convalescent COVID-19. CDR3 sequence: CASSSGTSGATNTGELFF. CDR3 nucleotide sequence: TGCGCCAGCAGCTCTGGGACTAGCGGGGCCACGAACACCGGGGAGCTGTTTTTT.